The source of this TCR beta chain is a study of blood T cell repertoires in COVID-19. Study context: Specimens from acute and convalescent COVID-19 originated in the United States, Italy and Spain.

The V gene's germline CDR1 is MGHDK and CDR2 SYGVNS. The CDR3 spans 12 residues. V lost 4 bases, J lost 2 bases, and 3 bases lay in between. This clone was picked up a small number of times. Under the authors' procedure: It was from reference gene primer amplification that nucleated cell counts were estimated. TCRdb's table, derived via immunoSEQ multiplex PCR, lists solely in-frame clones and lacks some. The V and J calls and clone size were taken over from that table, and D and trimming were inferred from the DNA. The sample contains 140,000 to 150,000 clones, 82% of which appear only once. The sequenced material came from peripheral blood. The V gene is TRBV25-1, the J gene TRBJ1-5; D remains ambiguous. The receptor was isolated from a human donor with acute or convalescent COVID-19. The donor label of this sample is uncertain. The CDR3 sequence is CASSVGNQPQHF. DNA for the CDR3: TGTGCCAGCAGTGTAGGCAATCAGCCCCAGCATTTT. Complete variable domain (other parts from reference TRBV25-1 and TRBJ1-5): EADIYQTPRYLVIGTGKKITLECSQTMGHDKMYWYQQDPGMELHLIHYSYGVNSTEKGDLSSESTVSRIRTEHFPLTLESARPSHTSQYLCASSVGNQPQHFGDGTRLSIL.